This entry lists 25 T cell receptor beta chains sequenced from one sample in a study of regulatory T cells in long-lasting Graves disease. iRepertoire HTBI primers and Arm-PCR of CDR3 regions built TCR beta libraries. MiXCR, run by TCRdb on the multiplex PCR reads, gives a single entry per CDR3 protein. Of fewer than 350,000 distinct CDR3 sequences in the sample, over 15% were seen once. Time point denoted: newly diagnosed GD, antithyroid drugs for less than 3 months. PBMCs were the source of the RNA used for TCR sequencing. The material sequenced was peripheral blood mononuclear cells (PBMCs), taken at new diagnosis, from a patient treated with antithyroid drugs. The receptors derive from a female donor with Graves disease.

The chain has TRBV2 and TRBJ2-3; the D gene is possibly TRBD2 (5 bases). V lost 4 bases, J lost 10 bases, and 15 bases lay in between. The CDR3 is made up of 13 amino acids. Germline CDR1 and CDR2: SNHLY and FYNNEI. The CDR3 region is CASSGPRAEAQYF. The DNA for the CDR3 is TGTGCCAGCAGTGGGCCGCGCGCGGAGGCGCAGTATTTT. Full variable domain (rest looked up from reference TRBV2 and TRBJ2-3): EPEVTQTPSHQVTQMGQEVILRCVPISNHLYFYWYRQILGQKVEFLVSFYNNEISEKSEIFDDQFSVERPDGSNFTLKIRSTKLEDSAMYFCASSGPRAEAQYFGPGTRLTVL.

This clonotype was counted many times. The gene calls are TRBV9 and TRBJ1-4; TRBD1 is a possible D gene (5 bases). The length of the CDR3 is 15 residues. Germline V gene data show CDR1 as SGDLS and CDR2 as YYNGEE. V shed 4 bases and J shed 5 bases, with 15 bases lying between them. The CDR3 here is CASSKQGGPNEKLFF. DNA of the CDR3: TGTGCCAGCAGCAAGCAGGGAGGCCCAAATGAAAAACTGTTTTTT.

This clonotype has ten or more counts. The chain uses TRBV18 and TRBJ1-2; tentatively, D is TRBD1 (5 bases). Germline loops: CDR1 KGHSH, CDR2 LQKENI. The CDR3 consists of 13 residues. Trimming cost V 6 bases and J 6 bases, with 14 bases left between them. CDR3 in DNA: TGTGCCAGCTCCCAATCAGGGAAAAATGGCTACACCTTC. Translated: CASSQSGKNGYTF.

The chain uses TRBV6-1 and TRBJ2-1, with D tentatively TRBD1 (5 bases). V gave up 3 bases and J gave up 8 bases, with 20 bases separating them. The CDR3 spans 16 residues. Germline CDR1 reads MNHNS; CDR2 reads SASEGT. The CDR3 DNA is TGTGCCAGCAGTGAGATAGGGTTCTCCCAGGGCGATGAGCAGTTCTTC. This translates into CASSEIGFSQGDEQFF.

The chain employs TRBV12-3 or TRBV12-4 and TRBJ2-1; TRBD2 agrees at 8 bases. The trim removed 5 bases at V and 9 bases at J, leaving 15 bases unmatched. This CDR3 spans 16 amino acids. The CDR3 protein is CASSPSSGGYFSEQFF. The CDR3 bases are TGTGCCAGCAGTCCGTCGAGCGGGGGCTATTTCAGTGAGCAGTTCTTC.

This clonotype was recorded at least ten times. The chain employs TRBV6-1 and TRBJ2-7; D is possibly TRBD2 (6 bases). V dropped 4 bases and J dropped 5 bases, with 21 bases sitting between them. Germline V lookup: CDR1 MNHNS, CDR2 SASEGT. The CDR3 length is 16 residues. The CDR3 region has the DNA TGTGCCAGCAGTGGGGTCTCTAGCGAGTTTAGGAACGAGCAGTACTTC. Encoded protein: CASSGVSSEFRNEQYF.

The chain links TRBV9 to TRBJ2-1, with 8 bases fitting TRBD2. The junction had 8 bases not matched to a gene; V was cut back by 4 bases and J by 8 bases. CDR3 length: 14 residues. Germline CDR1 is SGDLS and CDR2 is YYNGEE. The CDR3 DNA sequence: TGTGCCAGCAGCCCCAGTGGGACTAGAGATGAGCAGTTCTTC. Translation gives CASSPSGTRDEQFF.

DNA of the CDR3: TGTGCCAGCAGCTTAGACTCTCGGGGTGAGCAGTTCTTC. It is translated as CASSLDSRGEQFF. V gene TRBV7-2 combines with J gene TRBJ2-1, with D maybe TRBD2 (5 bases). This CDR3 has 13 amino acids. Germline CDR1 reads SGHTA; CDR2 reads FQGNSA. V was pared by 1 base and J by 9 bases, with 10 bases between.

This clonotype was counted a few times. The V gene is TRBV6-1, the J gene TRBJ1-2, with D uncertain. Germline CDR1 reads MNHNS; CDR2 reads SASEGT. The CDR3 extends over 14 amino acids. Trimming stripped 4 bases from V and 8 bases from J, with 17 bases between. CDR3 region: CASSARERGRGYTF. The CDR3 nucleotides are TGTGCCAGCAGTGCCCGGGAGAGAGGGCGCGGCTACACCTTC.

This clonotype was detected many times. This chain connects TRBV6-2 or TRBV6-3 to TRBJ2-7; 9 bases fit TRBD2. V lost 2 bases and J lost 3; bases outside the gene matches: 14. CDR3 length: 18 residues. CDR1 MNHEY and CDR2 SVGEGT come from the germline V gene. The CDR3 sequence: CASSYPRDKREVLYEQYF. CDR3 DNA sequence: TGTGCCAGCAGTTACCCCCGGGATAAGCGGGAGGTTCTCTACGAGCAGTACTTC.

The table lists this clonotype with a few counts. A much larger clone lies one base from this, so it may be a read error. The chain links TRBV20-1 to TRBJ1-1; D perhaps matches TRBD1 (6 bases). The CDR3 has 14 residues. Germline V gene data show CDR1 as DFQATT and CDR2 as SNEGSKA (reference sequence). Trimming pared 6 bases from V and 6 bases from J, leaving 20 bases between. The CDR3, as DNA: TGCAGTGCCAGACCCGGGGGGCCGGTCTCTGAAGCTTTCTTT. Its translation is CSARPGGPVSEAFF.

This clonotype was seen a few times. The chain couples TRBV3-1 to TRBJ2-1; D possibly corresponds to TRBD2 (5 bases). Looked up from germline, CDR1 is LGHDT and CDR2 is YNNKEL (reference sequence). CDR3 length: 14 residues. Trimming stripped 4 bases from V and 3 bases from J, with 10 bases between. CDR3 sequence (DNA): TGTGCCAGCAGCCCCGAACGGGACTACAATGAGCAGTTCTTC. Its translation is CASSPERDYNEQFF.

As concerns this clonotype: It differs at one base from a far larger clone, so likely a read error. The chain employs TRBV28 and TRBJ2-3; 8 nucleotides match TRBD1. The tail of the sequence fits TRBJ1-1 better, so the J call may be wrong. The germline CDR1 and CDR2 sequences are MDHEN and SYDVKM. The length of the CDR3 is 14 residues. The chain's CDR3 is CAGSYTGGRTEAFF. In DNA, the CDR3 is TGTGCCGGCAGTTACACAGGGGGGAGGACTGAAGCTTTCTTT.

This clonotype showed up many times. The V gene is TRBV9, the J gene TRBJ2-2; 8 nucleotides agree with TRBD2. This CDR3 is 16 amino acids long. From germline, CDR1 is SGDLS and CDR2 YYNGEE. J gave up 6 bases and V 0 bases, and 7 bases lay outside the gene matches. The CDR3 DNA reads TGTGCCAGCAGCGTAGCTACGGGAGGGCCCTCCGGGGAGCTGTTTTTT. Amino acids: CASSVATGGPSGELFF.

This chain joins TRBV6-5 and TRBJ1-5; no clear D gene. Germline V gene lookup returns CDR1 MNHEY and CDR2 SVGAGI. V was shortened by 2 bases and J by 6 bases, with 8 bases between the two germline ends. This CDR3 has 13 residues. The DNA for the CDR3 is TGTGCCAGCAGTTACCGTGAGGGTCAGCCCCAGCATTTT. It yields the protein CASSYREGQPQHF.

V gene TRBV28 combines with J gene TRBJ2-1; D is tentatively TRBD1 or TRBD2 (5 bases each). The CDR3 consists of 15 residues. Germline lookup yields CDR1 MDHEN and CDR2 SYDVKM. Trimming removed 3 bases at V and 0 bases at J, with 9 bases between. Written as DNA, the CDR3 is TGTGCCAGCAGTTTTCAGGGACCCTCCTACAATGAGCAGTTCTTC. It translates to CASSFQGPSYNEQFF. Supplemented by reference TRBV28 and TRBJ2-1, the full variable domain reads DVKVTQSSRYLVKRTGEKVFLECVQDMDHENMFWYRQDPGLGLRLIYFSYDVKMKEKGDIPEGYSVSREKKERFSLILESASTNQTSMYLCASSFQGPSYNEQFFGPGTRLTVL.

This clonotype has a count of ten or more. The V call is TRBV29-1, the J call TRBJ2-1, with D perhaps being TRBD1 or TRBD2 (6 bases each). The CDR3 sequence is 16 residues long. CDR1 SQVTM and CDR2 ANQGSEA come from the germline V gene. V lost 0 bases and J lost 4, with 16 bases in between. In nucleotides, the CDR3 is TGCAGCGTTGAAGATCCCTGGGGGGCGGGGTACAATGAGCAGTTCTTC. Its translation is CSVEDPWGAGYNEQFF.

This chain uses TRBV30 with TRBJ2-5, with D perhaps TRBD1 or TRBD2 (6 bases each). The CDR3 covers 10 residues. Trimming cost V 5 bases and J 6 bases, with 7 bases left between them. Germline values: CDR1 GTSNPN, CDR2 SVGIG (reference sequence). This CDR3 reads CAWGGQTQYF. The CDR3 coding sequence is TGTGCCTGGGGGGGGCAGACCCAGTACTTC. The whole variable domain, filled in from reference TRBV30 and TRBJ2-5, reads SQTIHQWPATLVQPVGSPLSLECTVEGTSNPNLYWYRQAAGRGLQLLFYSVGIGQISSEVPQNLSASRPQDRQFILSSKKLLLSDSGFYLCAWGGQTQYFGPGTRLLVL.

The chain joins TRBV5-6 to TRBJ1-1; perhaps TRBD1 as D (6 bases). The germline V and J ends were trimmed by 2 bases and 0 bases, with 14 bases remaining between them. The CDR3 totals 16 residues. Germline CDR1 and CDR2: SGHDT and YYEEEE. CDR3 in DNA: TGTGCCAGCAGCTTTCTCGGGGGCGAATTGAACACTGAAGCTTTCTTT. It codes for CASSFLGGELNTEAFF.

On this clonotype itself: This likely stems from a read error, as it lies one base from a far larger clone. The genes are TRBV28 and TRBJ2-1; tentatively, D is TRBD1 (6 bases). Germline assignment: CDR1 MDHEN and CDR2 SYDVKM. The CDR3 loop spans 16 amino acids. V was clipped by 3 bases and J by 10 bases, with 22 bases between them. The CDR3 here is CASSFAATGFSYEQFF. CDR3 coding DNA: TGTGCCAGCAGTTTCGCGGCCACAGGGTTCTCCTACGAGCAGTTCTTC.

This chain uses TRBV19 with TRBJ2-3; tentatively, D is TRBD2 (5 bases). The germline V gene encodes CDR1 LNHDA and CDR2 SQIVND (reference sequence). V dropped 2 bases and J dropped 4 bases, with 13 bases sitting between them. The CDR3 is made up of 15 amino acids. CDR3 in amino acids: CASSIWAELADTQYF. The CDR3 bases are TGTGCCAGTAGTATATGGGCAGAACTAGCAGATACGCAGTATTTT. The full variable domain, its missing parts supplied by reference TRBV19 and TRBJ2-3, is DGGITQSPKYLFRKEGQNVTLSCEQNLNHDAMYWYRQDPGQGLRLIYYSQIVNDFQKGDIAEGYSVSREKKESFPLTVTSAQKNPTAFYLCASSIWAELADTQYFGPGTRLTVL.

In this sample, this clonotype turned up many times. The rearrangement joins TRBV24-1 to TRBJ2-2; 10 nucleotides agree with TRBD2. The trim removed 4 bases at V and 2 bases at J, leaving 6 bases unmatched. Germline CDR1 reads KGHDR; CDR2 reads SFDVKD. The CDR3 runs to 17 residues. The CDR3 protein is CATSDPGLATNTGELFF. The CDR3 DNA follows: TGTGCCACCAGTGACCCGGGACTAGCGACCAACACCGGGGAGCTGTTTTTT.

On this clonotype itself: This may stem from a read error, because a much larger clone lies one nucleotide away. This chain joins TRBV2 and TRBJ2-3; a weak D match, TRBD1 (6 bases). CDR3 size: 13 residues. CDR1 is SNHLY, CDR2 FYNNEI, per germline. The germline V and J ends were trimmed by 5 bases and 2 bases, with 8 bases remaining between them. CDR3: CASSRDNTDTQYF. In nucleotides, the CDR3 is TGTGCCAGCAGTCGGGACAACACAGATACGCAGTATTTT.

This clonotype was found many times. CDR3 in DNA: TGTGCCAGCAGCTTGGGGGGAGGCTTTGAGCAGTACTTC. Translation gives CASSLGGGFEQYF. The chain couples TRBV7-9 to TRBJ2-7, with a weak D call TRBD2 (6 bases). The CDR3 is 13 residues long. Germline CDR1 reads SEHNR; CDR2 reads FQNEAQ (reference sequence). The V gene lost 3 bases and the J gene lost 7 bases, with 13 bases spanning the gap.

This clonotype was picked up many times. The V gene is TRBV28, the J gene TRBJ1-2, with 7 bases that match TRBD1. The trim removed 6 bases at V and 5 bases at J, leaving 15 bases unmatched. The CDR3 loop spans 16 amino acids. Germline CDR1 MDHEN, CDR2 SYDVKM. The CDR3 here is CASSPIPRQGGYGYTF. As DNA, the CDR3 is TGTGCCAGCAGCCCGATTCCGAGACAGGGAGGGTATGGCTACACCTTC.